These T cell receptor beta chains were read from a single sample in a study of T-cell memory formation after mild COVID-19. Via MiXCR, TCRdb re-called the 5' RACE reads, giving one row per CDR3 protein. Of some 250,000 distinct CDR3 sequences listed, more than 15% are singletons. Specimen: PBMCs or a T cell subset sorted from them (not recorded which). All receptors come from a man in his late teens or twenties who had mild COVID-19 (a few samples of this study predate the infection). Cell type and time point are not known. The CDR3 runs from the conserved cysteine through the conserved F or W. The order of the fields is clone size, V gene, D gene, J gene, CDR3 protein, CDR3 DNA. D genes are given only for firm matches. A clone size is listed for some rows: how often the clone was seen (once, few, many), or a class if it is expanded.

NA	TRBV7-6	NA	TRBJ2-2	CASSLAQSGASGELFF	TGTGCCAGCAGCTTAGCGCAATCAGGGGCAAGCGGGGAGCTGTTTTTT
NA	TRBV14	NA	TRBJ1-6	CASSQEGARVNSPLHF	TGTGCCAGCAGCCAAGAGGGGGCCAGGGTGAATTCACCCCTCCACTTT
NA	TRBV20-1	TRBD2	TRBJ2-2	CSARDRVGGGAGGELFF	TGCAGTGCTAGAGATCGGGTCGGCGGGGGGGCAGGCGGGGAGCTGTTTTTT
NA	TRBV29-1	NA	TRBJ2-5	CSVVQSWQTQYF	TGCAGCGTTGTACAGAGTTGGCAGACCCAGTACTTC
NA	TRBV7-9	NA	TRBJ2-1	CASSFLLRNEQFF	TGTGCCAGCAGCTTTTTACTAAGGAATGAGCAGTTCTTC
NA	TRBV4-3	TRBD2	TRBJ2-3	CASSQETASGKDTQYF	TGCGCCAGCAGCCAAGAAACGGCTAGCGGGAAAGATACGCAGTATTTT
NA	TRBV5-1	TRBD1	TRBJ2-2	CASGTSDRVTGELFF	TGCGCCAGCGGGACATCGGACAGGGTCACCGGGGAGCTGTTTTTT
NA	TRBV9	NA	TRBJ2-1	CASSVYGEGYNEQFF	TGTGCCAGCAGCGTATACGGAGAGGGGTACAATGAGCAGTTCTTC
many	TRBV12-3/TRBV12-4	NA	TRBJ2-5	CASSLLALGQGESPRETQYF	TGTGCCAGCAGTCTCCTGGCCTTGGGACAAGGGGAGAGCCCCAGAGAGACCCAGTACTTC
many	TRBV5-1	TRBD2	TRBJ2-5	CASSLAGTSDETQYF	TGCGCCAGCAGCTTGGCCGGGACTAGCGATGAGACCCAGTACTTC
NA	TRBV18	NA	TRBJ1-3	CASSPGEGNTIYF	TGTGCCAGCTCACCAGGGGAAGGAAACACCATATATTTT
few	TRBV24-1	NA	TRBJ2-2	CATSGQAHVPGELFF	TGTGCCACCAGTGGGCAGGCCCATGTTCCCGGGGAGCTGTTTTTT
NA	TRBV18	TRBD2	TRBJ2-7	CASSPGLAVTYEQYF	TGTGCCAGCTCACCAGGGCTAGCGGTTACCTACGAGCAGTACTTC
few	TRBV6-6	NA	TRBJ1-1	CASSYGQGWVNTEAFF	TGTGCCAGCAGTTACGGGCAGGGATGGGTGAACACTGAAGCTTTCTTT
few	TRBV4-2	TRBD1	TRBJ1-5	CASSQEGQGYSNQPQHF	TGTGCCAGCAGCCAAGAGGGACAGGGGTATAGCAATCAGCCCCAGCATTTT
NA	TRBV20-1	NA	TRBJ1-1	CSAQREGGPEAFF	TGCAGTGCCCAACGCGAGGGGGGCCCAGAAGCTTTCTTT
once	TRBV20-1	TRBD1	TRBJ1-1	CSARQGAYTEAFF	TGCAGTGCTAGACAGGGGGCTTACACTGAAGCTTTCTTT
few	TRBV7-9	TRBD2	TRBJ2-2	CASSPLLAGNTGELFF	TGTGCCAGCAGCCCACTTCTAGCGGGCAACACCGGGGAGCTGTTTTTT
NA	TRBV4-1	TRBD1	TRBJ1-6	CASSRGGDRGSSYNSPLHF	TGCGCCAGCAGCCGCGGAGGGGACAGGGGGAGCTCCTATAATTCACCCCTCCACTTT
NA	TRBV10-3	NA	TRBJ2-2	CAIRNGVIGTGELFF	TGTGCCATCAGAAACGGGGTGATTGGGACCGGGGAGCTGTTTTTT
NA	TRBV20-1	TRBD1	TRBJ1-2	CSAEGVLDRVEYGYTF	TGCAGTGCCGAAGGAGTATTGGACAGGGTCGAATATGGCTACACCTTC
few	TRBV7-9	TRBD1	TRBJ2-3	CASSPRQGLPDTQYF	TGTGCCAGCAGCCCCAGACAGGGCTTGCCAGATACGCAGTATTTT
few	TRBV29-1	NA	TRBJ2-5	CSARRKETQYF	TGCAGCGCCAGGAGGAAAGAGACCCAGTACTTC
NA	TRBV4-3	NA	TRBJ2-2	CASSLGQYRTPNTGELFF	TGCGCCAGCAGCCTCGGGCAATACAGGACACCGAACACCGGGGAGCTGTTTTTT
many	TRBV6-5	NA	TRBJ2-5	CASSYQETQYF	TGTGCCAGCAGTTACCAAGAGACCCAGTACTTC
NA	TRBV9	NA	TRBJ2-2	CASSAPTDRKPGELFF	TGTGCCAGCAGCGCCCCGACCGACAGGAAACCCGGGGAGCTGTTTTTT
NA	TRBV4-3	NA	TRBJ1-4	CASSPDGQATYEKLFF	TGCGCCAGCAGCCCCGATGGGCAGGCCACCTATGAAAAACTGTTTTTT
NA	TRBV4-2	NA	TRBJ2-3	CASSQSPVSTDTQYF	TGTGCCAGCAGCCAAAGTCCCGTGAGCACAGATACGCAGTATTTT
NA	TRBV12-5	NA	TRBJ2-5	CASGAPGETQYF	TGTGCTAGTGGCGCCCCCGGAGAGACCCAGTACTTC
NA	TRBV6-5	NA	TRBJ1-4	CASSSGGEKLFF	TGTGCCAGCAGTTCGGGCGGCGAAAAACTGTTTTTT
NA	TRBV5-1	TRBD1	TRBJ1-6	CASSRRGQGPGRNSPLHF	TGCGCCAGCAGCCGCAGGGGACAGGGTCCCGGGAGGAATTCACCCCTCCACTTT
few	TRBV9	NA	TRBJ1-6	CASSVVQEDALVHYNSPLHF	TGTGCCAGCAGCGTAGTCCAAGAGGACGCATTAGTACACTATAATTCACCCCTCCACTTT
many	TRBV7-9	NA	TRBJ2-7	CASSDWTGPYEQYF	TGTGCCAGCAGCGACTGGACGGGTCCCTACGAGCAGTACTTC
many	TRBV10-3	NA	TRBJ2-3	CAIRAESTDTQYF	TGTGCCATCAGGGCAGAAAGCACAGATACGCAGTATTTT
NA	TRBV6-5	NA	TRBJ2-3	CASSRRRSSATDTQYF	TGTGCCAGCAGTCGCAGACGGAGTAGCGCCACAGATACGCAGTATTTT
many	TRBV29-1	NA	TRBJ2-5	CSVTRDLGTETQYF	TGCAGCGTCACAAGGGACCTCGGGACCGAGACCCAGTACTTC
NA	TRBV12-3/TRBV12-4	NA	TRBJ1-4	CASSPSRDEGGNEKLFF	TGTGCCAGCAGCCCATCCCGCGATGAGGGAGGGAATGAAAAACTGTTTTTT
NA	TRBV29-1	TRBD1	TRBJ1-5	CSVGGGGQPQHF	TGCAGCGTTGGAGGAGGGGGCCAGCCCCAGCATTTT
NA	TRBV6-6	NA	TRBJ2-4	CASSSPGGTNIQYF	TGTGCCAGCAGTTCCCCCGGGGGCACAAACATTCAGTACTTC
NA	TRBV2	NA	TRBJ2-7	CAVTRGSYEQYF	TGTGCCGTCACAAGGGGTTCCTACGAGCAGTACTTC